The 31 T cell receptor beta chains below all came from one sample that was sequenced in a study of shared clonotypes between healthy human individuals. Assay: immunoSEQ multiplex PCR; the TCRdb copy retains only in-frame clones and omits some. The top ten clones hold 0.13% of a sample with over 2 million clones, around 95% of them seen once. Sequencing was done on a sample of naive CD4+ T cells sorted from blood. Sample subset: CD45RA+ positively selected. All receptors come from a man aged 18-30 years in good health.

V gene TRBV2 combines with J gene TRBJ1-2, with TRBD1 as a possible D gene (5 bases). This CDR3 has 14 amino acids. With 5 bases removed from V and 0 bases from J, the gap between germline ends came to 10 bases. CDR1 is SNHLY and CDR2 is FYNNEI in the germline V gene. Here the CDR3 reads CASSSGGTNYGYTF. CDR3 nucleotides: TGTGCCAGCAGTTCGGGGGGGACTAACTATGGCTACACCTTC.

CDR3 in DNA: TGCGCCAGCAGCTTGGTTGGGACTAGCGGGGTCAAAAACTATTACGAGCAGTACTTC. As protein: CASSLVGTSGVKNYYEQYF. V is TRBV5-1 and J is TRBJ2-7, with 13 bases matching TRBD2. Germline values: CDR1 SGHRS, CDR2 YFSETQ. The CDR3 is 19 amino acids. The V segment lost 0 bases and the J segment 4 bases; nucleotides outside the gene matches: 13.

CDR3 protein: CASSLVGTEAFF. CDR3 DNA: TGTGCCAGCAGCTTAGTTGGGACAGAAGCTTTCTTT. The chain employs TRBV11-2 and TRBJ1-1; D is perhaps TRBD1 (6 bases). V was cut by 1 base and J by 8 bases, with 8 bases left in between. CDR1 and CDR2 from the germline V gene are SGHAT and FQNNGV. CDR3 length: 12 residues.

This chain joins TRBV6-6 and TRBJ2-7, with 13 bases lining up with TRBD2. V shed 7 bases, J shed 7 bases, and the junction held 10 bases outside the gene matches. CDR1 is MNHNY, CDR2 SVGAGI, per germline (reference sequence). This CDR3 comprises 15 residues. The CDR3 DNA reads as TGTGCCAGCACCAGACTAGCGGGGGGACCGGGTGAGCAGTACTTC. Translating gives CASTRLAGGPGEQYF.

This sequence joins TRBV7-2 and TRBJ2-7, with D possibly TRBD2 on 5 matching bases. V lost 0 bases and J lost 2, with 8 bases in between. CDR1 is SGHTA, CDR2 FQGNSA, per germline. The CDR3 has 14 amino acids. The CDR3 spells CASSLASAAYEQYF. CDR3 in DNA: TGTGCCAGCAGCTTAGCTAGCGCAGCCTACGAGCAGTACTTC.

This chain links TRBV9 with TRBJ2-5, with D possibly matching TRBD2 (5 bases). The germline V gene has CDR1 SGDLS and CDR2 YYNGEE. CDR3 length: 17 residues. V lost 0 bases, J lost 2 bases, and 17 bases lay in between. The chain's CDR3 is CASSVAHQPTTQETQYF. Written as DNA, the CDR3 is TGTGCCAGCAGCGTAGCCCACCAGCCGACTACTCAAGAGACCCAGTACTTC.

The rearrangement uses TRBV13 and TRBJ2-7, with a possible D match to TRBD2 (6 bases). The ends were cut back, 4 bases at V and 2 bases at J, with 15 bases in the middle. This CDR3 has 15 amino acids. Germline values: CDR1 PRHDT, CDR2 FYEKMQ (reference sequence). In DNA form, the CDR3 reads TGTGCCAGCAGCTCCCGAGGAGGGAACCCCTACGAGCAGTACTTC. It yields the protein CASSSRGGNPYEQYF.

CDR3: CASSKNRTGWGETQYF. The DNA of the CDR3 is TGTGCCAGCAGCAAAAACCGGACAGGTTGGGGGGAGACCCAGTACTTC. The chain links TRBV21-1 to TRBJ2-5; TRBD1, the D gene given by the table, was not confirmed from the DNA. TRBV21-1 is designated a pseudogene. The CDR3 sequence is 16 residues long.

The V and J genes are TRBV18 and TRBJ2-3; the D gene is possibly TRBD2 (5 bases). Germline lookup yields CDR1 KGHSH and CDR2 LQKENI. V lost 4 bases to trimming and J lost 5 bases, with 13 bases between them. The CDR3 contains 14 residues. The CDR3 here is CASSQLLEGDTQYF. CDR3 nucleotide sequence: TGTGCCAGCTCACAGTTACTAGAAGGAGATACGCAGTATTTT.

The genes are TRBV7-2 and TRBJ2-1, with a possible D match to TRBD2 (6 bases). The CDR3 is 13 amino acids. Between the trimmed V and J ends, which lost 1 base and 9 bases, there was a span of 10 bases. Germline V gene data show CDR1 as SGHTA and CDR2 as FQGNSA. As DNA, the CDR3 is TGTGCCAGCAGCTTAGGCTCGGGAGTTGAGCAGTTCTTC. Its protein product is CASSLGSGVEQFF.

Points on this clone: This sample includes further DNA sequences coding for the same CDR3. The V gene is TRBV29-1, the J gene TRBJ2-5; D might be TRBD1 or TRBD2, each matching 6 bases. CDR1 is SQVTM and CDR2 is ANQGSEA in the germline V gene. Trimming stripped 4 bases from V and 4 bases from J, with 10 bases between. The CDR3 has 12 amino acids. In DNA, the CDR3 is TGCAGCGTTGGAGGGGGAGGAGAGACCCAGTACTTC. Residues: CSVGGGGETQYF.

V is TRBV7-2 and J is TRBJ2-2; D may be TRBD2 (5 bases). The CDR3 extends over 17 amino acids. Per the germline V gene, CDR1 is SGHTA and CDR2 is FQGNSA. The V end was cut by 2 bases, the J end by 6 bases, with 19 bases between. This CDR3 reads CASSLFSRSSDSGELFF. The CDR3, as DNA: TGTGCCAGCAGCTTATTCTCCCGGAGTAGCGACTCCGGGGAGCTGTTTTTT.

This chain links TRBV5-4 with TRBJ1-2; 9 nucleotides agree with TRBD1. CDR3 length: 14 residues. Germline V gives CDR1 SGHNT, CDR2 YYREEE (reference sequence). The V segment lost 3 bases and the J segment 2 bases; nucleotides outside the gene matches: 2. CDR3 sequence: CASSSGTGNYGYTF. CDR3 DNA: TGTGCCAGCAGCTCCGGGACAGGGAACTATGGCTACACCTTC.

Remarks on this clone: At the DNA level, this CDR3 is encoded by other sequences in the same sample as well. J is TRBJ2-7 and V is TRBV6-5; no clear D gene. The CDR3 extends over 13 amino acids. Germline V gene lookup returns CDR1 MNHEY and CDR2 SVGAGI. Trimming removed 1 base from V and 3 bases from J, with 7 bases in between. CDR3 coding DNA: TGTGCCAGCAGTTACTACAGAGGCTACGAGCAGTACTTC. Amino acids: CASSYYRGYEQYF.

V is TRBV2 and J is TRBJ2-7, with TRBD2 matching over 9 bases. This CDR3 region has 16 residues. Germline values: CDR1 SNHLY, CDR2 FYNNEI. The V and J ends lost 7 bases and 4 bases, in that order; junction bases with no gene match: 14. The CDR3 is CASTIRIAGVTYEQYF. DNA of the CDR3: TGTGCCAGCACTATTCGGATAGCGGGAGTCACTTACGAGCAGTACTTC.

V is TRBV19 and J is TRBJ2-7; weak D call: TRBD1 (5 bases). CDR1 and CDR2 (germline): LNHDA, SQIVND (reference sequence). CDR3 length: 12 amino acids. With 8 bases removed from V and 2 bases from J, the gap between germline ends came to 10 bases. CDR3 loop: CASSDSPYEQYF. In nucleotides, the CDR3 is TGTGCCAGTTCCGACAGTCCCTACGAGCAGTACTTC.

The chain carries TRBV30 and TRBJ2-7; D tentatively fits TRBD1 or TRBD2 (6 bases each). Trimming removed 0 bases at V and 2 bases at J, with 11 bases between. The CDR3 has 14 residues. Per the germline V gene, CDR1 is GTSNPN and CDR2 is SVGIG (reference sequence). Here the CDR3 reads CAWSVVGGTYEQYF. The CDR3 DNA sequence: TGTGCCTGGAGTGTAGTCGGGGGCACCTACGAGCAGTACTTC.

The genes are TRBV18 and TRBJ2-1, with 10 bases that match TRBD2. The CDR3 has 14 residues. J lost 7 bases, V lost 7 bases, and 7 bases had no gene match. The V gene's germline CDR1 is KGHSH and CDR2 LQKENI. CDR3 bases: TGTGCCAGCTTCACCGGGACTAGCGATAATGAGCAGTTCTTC. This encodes CASFTGTSDNEQFF.

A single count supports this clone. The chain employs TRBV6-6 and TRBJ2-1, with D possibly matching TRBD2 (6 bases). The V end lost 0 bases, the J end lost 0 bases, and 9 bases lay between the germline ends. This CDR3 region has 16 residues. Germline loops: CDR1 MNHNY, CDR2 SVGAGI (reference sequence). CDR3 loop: CASSYSQDYSYNEQFF. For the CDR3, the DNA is TGTGCCAGCAGTTACTCTCAGGACTACTCCTACAATGAGCAGTTCTTC.

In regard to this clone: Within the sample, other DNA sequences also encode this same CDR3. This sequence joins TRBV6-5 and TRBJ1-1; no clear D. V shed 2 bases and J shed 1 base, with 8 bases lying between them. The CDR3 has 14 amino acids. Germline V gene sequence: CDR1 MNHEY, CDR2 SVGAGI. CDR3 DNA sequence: TGTGCCAGCAGTTACCTGCAGGAGAACACTGAAGCTTTCTTT. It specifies CASSYLQENTEAFF.

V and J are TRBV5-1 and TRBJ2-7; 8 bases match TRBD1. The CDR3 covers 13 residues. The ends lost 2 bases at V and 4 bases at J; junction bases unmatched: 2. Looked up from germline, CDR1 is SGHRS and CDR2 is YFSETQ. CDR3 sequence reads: CASSFRDRYEQYF. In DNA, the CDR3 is TGCGCCAGCAGCTTCCGGGACAGGTACGAGCAGTACTTC.

The DNA of the CDR3 is TGCAGTGCTACCAGTCTAGGGGGGCAGTTCTTC. It encodes CSATSLGGQFF. The genes are TRBV20-1 and TRBJ2-1; D may be TRBD1 (6 bases). The length of the CDR3 is 11 residues. CDR1 DFQATT and CDR2 SNEGSKA come from the germline V gene (reference sequence). V was shortened by 4 bases and J by 12 bases, with 13 bases between the two germline ends.

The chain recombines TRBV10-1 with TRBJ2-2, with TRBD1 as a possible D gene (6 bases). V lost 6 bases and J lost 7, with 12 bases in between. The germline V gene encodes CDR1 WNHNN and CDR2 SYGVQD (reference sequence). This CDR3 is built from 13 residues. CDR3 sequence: CASSRTERGELFF. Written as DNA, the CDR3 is TGCGCCAGCAGCAGGACAGAACGCGGGGAGCTGTTTTTT.

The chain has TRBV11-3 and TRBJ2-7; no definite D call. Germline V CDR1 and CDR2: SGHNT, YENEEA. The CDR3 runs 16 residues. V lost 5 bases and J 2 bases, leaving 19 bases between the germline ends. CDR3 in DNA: TGTGCCAGCAGCATTCCACACAGAGACGTCCCCTACGAGCAGTACTTC. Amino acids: CASSIPHRDVPYEQYF. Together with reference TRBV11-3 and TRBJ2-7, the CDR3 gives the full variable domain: EAGVVQSPRYKIIEKKQPVAFWCNPISGHNTLYWYLQNLGQGPELLIRYENEEAVDDSQLPKDRFSAERLKGVDSTLKIQPAELGDSAVYLCASSIPHRDVPYEQYFGPGTRLTVT.

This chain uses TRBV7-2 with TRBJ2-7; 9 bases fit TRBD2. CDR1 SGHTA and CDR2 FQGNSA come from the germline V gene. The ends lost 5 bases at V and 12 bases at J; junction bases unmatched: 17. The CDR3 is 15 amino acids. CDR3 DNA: TGTGCCAGCAGCCCAGAGGCGGGAGGGTCCGGCGCACTGTACTTC. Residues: CASSPEAGGSGALYF.

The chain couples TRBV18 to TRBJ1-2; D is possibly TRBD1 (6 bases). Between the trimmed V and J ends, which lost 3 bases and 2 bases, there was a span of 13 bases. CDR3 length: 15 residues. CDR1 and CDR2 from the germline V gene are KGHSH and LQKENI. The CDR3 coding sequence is TGTGCCAGCTCACCGGCTTCAGGGGAAAACTATGGCTACACCTTC. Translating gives CASSPASGENYGYTF. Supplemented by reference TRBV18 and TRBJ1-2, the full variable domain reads NAGVMQNPRHLVRRRGQEARLRCSPMKGHSHVYWYRQLPEEGLKFMVYLQKENIIDESGMPKERFSAEFPKEGPSILRIQQVVRGDSAAYFCASSPASGENYGYTFGSGTRLTVV.

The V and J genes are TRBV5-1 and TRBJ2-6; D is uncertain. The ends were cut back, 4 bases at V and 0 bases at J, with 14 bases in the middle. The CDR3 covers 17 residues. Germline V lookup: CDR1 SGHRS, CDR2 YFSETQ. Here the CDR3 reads CASSGLLGNSGANVLTF. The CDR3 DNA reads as TGCGCCAGCAGCGGGCTTTTGGGCAACTCTGGGGCCAACGTCCTGACTTTC.

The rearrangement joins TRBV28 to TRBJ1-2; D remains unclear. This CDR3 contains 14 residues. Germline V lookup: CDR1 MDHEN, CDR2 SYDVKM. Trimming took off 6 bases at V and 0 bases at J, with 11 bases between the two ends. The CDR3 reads CASSSFSSNYGYTF. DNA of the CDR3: TGTGCCAGCAGCTCCTTTTCCTCTAACTATGGCTACACCTTC.

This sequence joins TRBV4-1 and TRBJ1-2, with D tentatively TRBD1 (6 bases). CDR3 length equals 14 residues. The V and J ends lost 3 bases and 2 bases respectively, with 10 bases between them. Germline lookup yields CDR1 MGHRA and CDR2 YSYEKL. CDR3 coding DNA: TGCGCCAGCAGCCACTCCGGGACAAACTATGGCTACACCTTC. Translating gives CASSHSGTNYGYTF.

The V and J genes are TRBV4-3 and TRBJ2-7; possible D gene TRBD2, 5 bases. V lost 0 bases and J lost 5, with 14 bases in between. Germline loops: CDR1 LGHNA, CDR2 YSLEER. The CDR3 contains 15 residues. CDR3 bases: TGCGCCAGCAGCCAAGATTATACTAGTTCCGACGAGCAGTACTTC. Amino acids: CASSQDYTSSDEQYF.

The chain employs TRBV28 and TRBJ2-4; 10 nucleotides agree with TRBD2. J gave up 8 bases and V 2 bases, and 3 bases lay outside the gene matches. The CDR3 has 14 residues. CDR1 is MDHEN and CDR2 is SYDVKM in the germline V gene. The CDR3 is CASSLGLAVDIQYF. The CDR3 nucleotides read TGTGCCAGCAGTTTAGGACTAGCGGTGGACATTCAGTACTTC.